This TCR beta chain is from a study of shared clonotypes between healthy human individuals. The germline CDR1 and CDR2 sequences are SQVTM and ANQGSEA. The V and J ends lost 0 bases and 2 bases respectively, with 10 bases between them. The CDR3 is 14 residues long. TCRdb's copy holds only in-frame clones and misses some; the assay was immunoSEQ multiplex PCR. The table includes a few million clones, approximately 93% detected once. Study-wide results and caveats: In contrast to clonotypes shared by all four donors, non-shared clonotypes had lower generation probabilities. A small donor pool kept down the genetic and exposure-history diversity that was represented.

Everyone who donated was a Caucasian adult who lived in Nashville, Tennessee. With regard to this clone: Its antigen is not known.

Sequences were obtained from naive CD4+ T cells from PBMCs. Regarding subset: CD45RA+ positively selected. The J gene is TRBJ1-2, the V gene TRBV29-1; maybe TRBD1 (5 bases). This TCR was recovered from a man aged 18 to 29 in good health. Some clones in this sample may be carry-over from other donors' samples. CDR3 residues: CSVEDLRGNYGYTF. CDR3 nucleotide sequence: TGCAGCGTTGAAGATCTGCGGGGGAACTATGGCTACACCTTC.